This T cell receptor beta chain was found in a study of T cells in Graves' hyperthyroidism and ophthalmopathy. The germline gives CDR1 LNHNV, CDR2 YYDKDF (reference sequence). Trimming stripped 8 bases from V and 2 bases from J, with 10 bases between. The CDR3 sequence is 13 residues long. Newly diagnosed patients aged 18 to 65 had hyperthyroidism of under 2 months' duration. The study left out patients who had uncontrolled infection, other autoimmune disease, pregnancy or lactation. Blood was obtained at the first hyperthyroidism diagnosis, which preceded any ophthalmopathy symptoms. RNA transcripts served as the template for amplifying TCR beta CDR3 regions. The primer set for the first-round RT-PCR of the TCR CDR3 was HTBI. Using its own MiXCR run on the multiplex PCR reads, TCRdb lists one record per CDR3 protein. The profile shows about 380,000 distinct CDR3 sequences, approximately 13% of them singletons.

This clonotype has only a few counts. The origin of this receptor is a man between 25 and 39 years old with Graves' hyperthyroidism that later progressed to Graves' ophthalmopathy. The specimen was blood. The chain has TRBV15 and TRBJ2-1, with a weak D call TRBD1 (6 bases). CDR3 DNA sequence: TGTGCCACCGGAGAGGGGGCCTACAATGAGCAGTTCTTC. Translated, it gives CATGEGAYNEQFF.